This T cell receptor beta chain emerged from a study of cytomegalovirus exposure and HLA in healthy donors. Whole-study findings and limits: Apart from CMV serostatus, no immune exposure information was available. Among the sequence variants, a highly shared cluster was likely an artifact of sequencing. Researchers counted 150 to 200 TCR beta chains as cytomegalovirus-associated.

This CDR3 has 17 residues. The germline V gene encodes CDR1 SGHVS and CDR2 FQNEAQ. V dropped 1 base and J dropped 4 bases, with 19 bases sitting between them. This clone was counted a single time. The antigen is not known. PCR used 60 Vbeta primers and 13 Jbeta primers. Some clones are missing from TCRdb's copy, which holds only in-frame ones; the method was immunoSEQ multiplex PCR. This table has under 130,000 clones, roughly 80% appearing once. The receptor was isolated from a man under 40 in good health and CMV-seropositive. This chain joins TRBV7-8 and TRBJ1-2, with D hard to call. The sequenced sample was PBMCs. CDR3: CASSLGSQFSQIYGYTF. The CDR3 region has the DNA TGTGCCAGCAGCTTAGGCTCGCAATTCTCACAAATCTATGGCTACACCTTC.